This T cell receptor beta chain was obtained from a study of graft-versus-host responses after intestinal transplantation (dated by TCRdb to about 2021). In terms of the full investigation: The transplants that recipients got were multivisceral, liver-intestinal, or isolated intestinal. All recipients received anti-thymocyte globulin induction followed by maintenance tacrolimus and steroids for around three years. Bulk TCR-beta CDR3 sequencing was used to track graft-versus-host and host-versus-graft alloreactive T cell clones in the graft, circulation and bone marrow after intestinal transplantation. Alloreactive clones were identified by sequencing pre-transplant mixed lymphocyte reaction products and comparing these products with unstimulated pre-transplant donor and recipient T cells. Of the roughly 26 intestinal transplant recipients enrolled in the cohort, one of whom was a retransplant, a few patients without pretransplant specimens were excluded. A peak of at least 4% donor T cells among recipient peripheral blood mononuclear cells was the definition used for donor T cell macrochimerism. Rather than being sequenced by the commercial service, samples from three later patients were sequenced in-house on an Illumina MiSeq and processed with MiXCR. Overall results and qualifications from the work: GvH clones were detected in recipient bone marrow, and some of these GvH clones were observed earlier in ileal mucosa or blood, consistent with an intestinal mucosal origin. Early after transplant, peak levels of circulating GvH clones were associated with declines in HvG clones. The conclusions were limited by the relatively low number and heterogeneity of the intestinal transplant patients. Patients with donor T cell macrochimerism had high GvH to HvG T cell clonal ratios in their allografts.

The CDR3, cysteine through phenylalanine, is 15 amino acids long. CDR3 DNA is the only sequence kept; it has 45 bases, read in frame from the first base. As encoded in the germline V gene, CDR1 is SGHRS while CDR2 is YFSETQ. V has 3 bases trimmed and J has 8 bases trimmed; junction bases matching no gene number 10. Per the publication, the time point label means: cells obtained before transplantation from donor or recipient. CD3+CD4+ and CD3+CD8+ populations were FACS-sorted from unstimulated pre-transplant donor and recipient cells taken from spleen or lymph nodes. Points on this clone: The antigen it binds to is not known. Base qualities are not at hand, and no much larger clone is one base apart.

The library was built by means of the immunoSEQ multiplex PCR assay. For most patients, genomic DNA was isolated with the Qiagen DNeasy Blood and Tissue Kit and sent frozen to Adaptive Biotechnologies for TCR sequencing. Adaptive Biotechnologies carried out high-throughput TCR-beta CDR3 sequencing of genomic DNA for most patients. From the authors' description of their analysis: TCR sequencing data for roughly 20 patients were retrieved from Adaptive's ImmunoSEQ software; three other patients were processed with MiXCR and VDJtools. CD4 versus CD8 sorting errors were corrected by removing sequences found in both subsets at a frequency ratio below 5:1. CDR3 nucleotide sequences shared by donor and recipient were removed because the origin of these sequences could not be assigned. Alloreactive clones required at least 2-fold expansion over unstimulated cells and minimum CFSE-low frequency of 0.002% (template counts) or 0.001% (read counts). Clones were considered mappable if detected in sequenced pre-transplant spleen, lymph node, or MLR CFSE-low populations of the donor or recipient. The cumulative frequency of alloreactive clones was calculated as a percentage of all sequences, weighted by copy number. Here the immuneACCESS table is served through TCRdb, limited to in-frame sequences with V and J called. Missing clones are a known gap in these copies; in checked studies unresolved V genes cover under half, and the rest lacks a known reason. That table is the source of V, J and clone size, and D and trimming were worked out from the DNA. The sample yields tens of thousands of clones; around 80% were counted once. The ten largest clones take up 0.93% of the sample.

This material consisted of unstimulated CD8+ T cells sorted from spleen or lymph node cells, taken before transplant. This chain is built from TRBV5-1 and TRBJ2-1; 8 central nucleotides agree with TRBD2. This TCR derives from a human donor who was the organ donor for an intestinal transplant. The CDR3 amino acid sequence is: CASSSGLVEFDEQFF. The nucleotide sequence is given as TGCGCCAGCAGCTCGGGACTAGTGGAATTCGATGAGCAGTTCTTC.